This entry describes one TCR beta chain. This sample is part of a study of patients and donors after allogeneic stem cell transplantation. This CDR3 region has 12 residues. With 6 bases removed from V and 3 bases from J, the gap between germline ends came to 8 bases. TCRdb reprocessed the RT-PCR reads via MiXCR and lists one record per CDR3 protein. This table holds approximately 200,000 distinct CDR3 sequences, 35% to 50% found once. The clonotype comes from a human donor who was either an allogeneic HSCT recipient or a stem cell or donor lymphocyte infusion donor (not recorded which). It is not recorded whose cells these are; they may come from a transplant donor. This chain links TRBV12-3 or TRBV12-4 with TRBJ1-2; D is uncertain. Material: blood, either unsorted or a sorted T cell fraction (not recorded which). The CDR3 is CASSRNHYGYTF. CDR3 sequence (DNA): TGTGCCAGCAGCAGGAACCACTATGGCTACACCTTC.